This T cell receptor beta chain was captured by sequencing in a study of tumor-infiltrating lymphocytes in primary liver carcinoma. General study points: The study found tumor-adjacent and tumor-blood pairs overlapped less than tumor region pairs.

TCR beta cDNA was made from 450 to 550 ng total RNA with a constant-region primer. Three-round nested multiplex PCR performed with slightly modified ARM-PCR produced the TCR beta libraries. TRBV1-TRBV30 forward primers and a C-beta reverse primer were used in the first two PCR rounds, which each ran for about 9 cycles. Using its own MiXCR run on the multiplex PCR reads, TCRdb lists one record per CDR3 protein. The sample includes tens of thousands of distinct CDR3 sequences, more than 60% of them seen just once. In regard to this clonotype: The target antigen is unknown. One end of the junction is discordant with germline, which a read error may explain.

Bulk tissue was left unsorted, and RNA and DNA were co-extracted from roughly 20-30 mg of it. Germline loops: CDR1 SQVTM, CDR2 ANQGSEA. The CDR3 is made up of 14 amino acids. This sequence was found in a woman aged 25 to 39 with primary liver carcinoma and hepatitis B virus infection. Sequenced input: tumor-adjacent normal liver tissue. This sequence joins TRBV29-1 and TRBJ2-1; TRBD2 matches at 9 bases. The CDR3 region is CIVEETRLAAQQFF. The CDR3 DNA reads TGCATCGTTGAAGAGACGAGACTAGCGGCTCAGCAGTTCTTC.